A single sample is the source of the 7 T cell receptor beta chains below, sequenced in a study of shared clonotypes between healthy human individuals. Clones were read by immunoSEQ multiplex PCR, and TCRdb kept only the in-frame ones, dropping some. The sample lists under 600,000 clones, about 80% occurring once. Sequences were obtained from PBMCs. The receptors derive from a woman aged 40 to 50 in good health. Some clones in this sample may be carry-over from other donors' samples.

The chain joins TRBV9 to TRBJ1-2; TRBD1 aligns across 7 bases. This CDR3 has 15 amino acids. Germline V gives CDR1 SGDLS, CDR2 YYNGEE. J lost 1 base, V lost 4 bases, and 7 bases had no gene match. Here the CDR3 DNA reads TGTGCCAGCAGCCCCCAGGGACAGATTAACTATGGCTACACCTTC. Translating it yields CASSPQGQINYGYTF.

There are a few counts of this clone. This sequence joins TRBV5-6 and TRBJ2-2; the match to TRBD2 covers 13 bases. The germline gives CDR1 SGHDT, CDR2 YYEEEE. This CDR3 region has 17 residues. J lost 5 bases, V lost 0 bases, and 4 bases had no gene match. The CDR3 DNA reads as TGTGCCAGCAGCTTGGGGGGACTAGCGGGATGGACCGGGGAGCTGTTTTTT. This codes for CASSLGGLAGWTGELFF.

Regarding this clone: This probably arose from a read error, given a far larger clone one base away. The same CDR3 also results from other DNA sequences found in this sample. This sequence joins TRBV5-4 and TRBJ2-2; perhaps TRBD2 as D (6 bases). Germline V gene data show CDR1 as SGHNT and CDR2 as YYREEE (reference sequence). This CDR3 region has 16 residues. V dropped 4 bases and J dropped 7 bases, with 20 bases sitting between them. The CDR3 loop reads CASSPRGGKMVGELFF. CDR3 sequence (DNA): TGTGCCAGCAGCCCACGAGGCGGGAAGATGGTCGGGGAGCTGTTTTTT.

V gene TRBV5-1 combines with J gene TRBJ2-3; 7 nucleotides align to TRBD2. V was pared by 0 bases and J by 2 bases, with 3 bases of the junction left unmatched. The CDR3 has 15 residues. Germline loops: CDR1 SGHRS, CDR2 YFSETQ. The CDR3 protein is CASSLGGLNTDTQYF. In nucleotides, the CDR3 is TGCGCCAGCAGCTTGGGGGGACTAAACACAGATACGCAGTATTTT.

CDR3 in amino acids: CASREVAGNYEQYF. CDR3 in DNA: TGTGCCAGCAGAGAAGTAGCGGGGAACTACGAGCAGTACTTC. The gene calls are TRBV7-2 and TRBJ2-7, with 8 bases lining up with TRBD2. CDR3 length: 14 amino acids. The V gene end was trimmed by 6 bases and the J gene end by 3 bases; junction bases not matched to a gene: 7. The germline gives CDR1 SGHTA, CDR2 FQGNSA.

This clone was seen a few times. V usage is TRBV12-5 and J usage is TRBJ2-1; 10 nucleotides line up with TRBD2. The junction had 6 bases not matched to a gene; V was cut back by 7 bases and J by 9 bases. This CDR3 spans 13 amino acids. Germline values: CDR1 LGHNT, CDR2 FRNRAP. This CDR3 is CASAFSGRTEQFF. The DNA of the CDR3 is TGTGCTAGTGCTTTTAGCGGGAGGACTGAGCAGTTCTTC.

A word on this clone: Other DNA sequences of this sample code for an identical CDR3. The chain recombines TRBV9 with TRBJ1-3; 7 positions agree with TRBD1. V was clipped by 0 bases and J by 4 bases; unmatched bases: 4. The CDR3 sequence is 15 residues long. Germline lookup yields CDR1 SGDLS and CDR2 YYNGEE. The CDR3 is CASSVEGARGNTIYF. DNA of the CDR3: TGTGCCAGCAGCGTAGAGGGGGCGCGAGGAAACACCATATATTTT.